Reported below is one T cell receptor beta chain. The antigen remains unidentified. J was trimmed by 1 base and V by 8 bases; bases with no gene match: 8. This CDR3 is built from 15 residues. Germline CDR1 and CDR2: MNHEY and SVGAGI. The data stem from a study of regulatory and conventional T cells in RAG deficiency. This table comes from immunoSEQ multiplex PCR, and its TCRdb copy is limited to in-frame clones, with some not included. The top ten hold around 3.4% of the sample, which has almost 35,000 clones, approximately 80% seen once. Findings and caveats of the study: Shannon entropy was markedly lower and Simpson indices higher in RAG-deficient patients than control T-cell subsets. Omenn patients showed >85% Treg-Tconv overlap and shorter CDR3 lengths.

The sorted conventional CD4+ T cells were CD25-low and CD127-high, with genomic DNA sequenced. This sample was also put to use in a study of regulatory T cells. This second study notes: The PCR used 52 TRBV and 13 TRBJ primers.

The chain couples TRBV6-5 to TRBJ1-3, with 7 bases fitting TRBD1. The sequenced sample consisted of CD4+ effector T cells sorted from blood. This sequence was found in a human donor in good health. CDR3: CASFKGAASGNTIYF. The DNA of the CDR3 is TGTGCCAGCTTCAAGGGGGCGGCATCTGGAAACACCATATATTTT.